This is a list of T cell receptor beta chains from one sample in a study of blood T cell repertoires in COVID-19. Profiled with immunoSEQ multiplex PCR; TCRdb holds only in-frame clones, not every one. Of about 97,000 clones in the sample, 78% were seen once. The sample consisted of peripheral blood. The receptors come from a man in his sixties with active or convalescent COVID-19. Both conserved end residues are part of each CDR3. D genes are given only for firm matches. The listing skips clone size in some rows; elsewhere it reads once, few, many or a size class.

d_gene,j_gene,abundance,v_gene,CDR3aa,CDR3nt
TRBD1,TRBJ2-7,.,TRBV29-1,CSAGTGEEQYF,TGCAGCGCCGGGACAGGGGAAGAGCAGTACTTC
TRBD1,TRBJ2-6,.,TRBV18,CASSPTGVGANVLTF,TGTGCCAGCTCACCTACAGGGGTCGGGGCCAACGTCCTGACTTTC
TRBD2,TRBJ2-1,few,TRBV11-3,CASTPGGTRTYNEQFF,TGTGCCAGCACCCCAGGTGGGACTAGGACCTACAATGAGCAGTTCTTC
TRBD2,TRBJ2-5,.,TRBV19,CASSTGLAGERETQYF,TGTGCCAGTAGTACGGGACTAGCGGGAGAAAGGGAGACCCAGTACTTC
.,TRBJ2-7,medium-sized,TRBV12-3/TRBV12-4,CASSPGQYEQYF,TGTGCCAGCAGTCCCGGACAGTACGAGCAGTACTTC
.,TRBJ1-1,.,TRBV2,CASRKETDTEAFF,TGTGCCAGCAGGAAGGAGACAGACACTGAAGCTTTCTTT
.,TRBJ2-3,few,TRBV7-9,CASSPLGGAGTDTQYF,TGTGCCAGCAGCCCCCTGGGGGGGGCAGGCACAGATACGCAGTATTTT
.,TRBJ1-2,.,TRBV21-1,CASCRQFRSEAVYGYTF,TGTGCCAGCTGCCGACAGTTTCGTTCTGAAGCTGTCTATGGCTACACCTTC
.,TRBJ1-5,few,TRBV19,CASSPLGHIRISNQPQHF,TGTGCCAGTAGTCCGCTGGGACACATAAGGATTAGCAATCAGCCCCAGCATTTT
TRBD2,TRBJ2-7,.,TRBV7-9,CASSPGGSGSPYEQYF,TGTGCCAGCAGCCCTGGGGGGAGCGGGAGTCCCTACGAGCAGTACTTC
TRBD2,TRBJ2-5,few,TRBV3-1/TRBV3-2,CASRGLAGGSETQYF,TGTGCCAGCAGGGGACTAGCGGGAGGTAGCGAGACCCAGTACTTC
.,TRBJ1-3,.,TRBV28,CASSGAHSGNTIYF,TGTGCCAGCAGTGGAGCGCATTCTGGAAACACCATATATTTT
.,TRBJ1-6,.,TRBV28,CASFGQYNSPLHF,TGTGCCAGCTTTGGACAATATAATTCACCCCTCCACTTT
.,TRBJ1-2,.,TRBV10-2,CASSESGSFQGPFF,TGCGCCAGCAGTGAGTCAGGCAGCTTTCAGGGCCCGTTCTTC
TRBD1,TRBJ1-6,.,TRBV10-2,CASSEPGGTSPLHF,TGCGCCAGCAGTGAGCCAGGGGGCACTTCACCCCTCCACTTT
TRBD1,TRBJ1-4,.,TRBV28,CASSRDRGEKLFF,TGTGCCAGCAGCCGGGACAGGGGGGAAAAACTGTTTTTT
.,TRBJ1-4,.,TRBV5-1,CASSWWGPRNEKLFF,TGCGCCAGCAGCTGGTGGGGGCCCCGTAATGAAAAACTGTTTTTT
.,TRBJ1-2,.,TRBV5-6,CASSLTDSRILYGYTF,TGTGCCAGCAGCCTAACGGACAGCAGGATCCTCTATGGCTACACCTTC
TRBD1,TRBJ1-6,.,TRBV6-6,CASSYSTGDNSPLHF,TGTGCCAGCAGTTACTCTACAGGGGATAATTCACCCCTCCACTTT
.,TRBJ1-1,once,TRBV7-9,CASSLNRDTEAFF,TGTGCCAGCAGCCTGAACAGGGACACTGAAGCTTTCTTT
.,TRBJ2-2,.,TRBV11-2,CASSLGSGGGRTTGELFF,TGTGCCAGCAGCTTAGGGTCAGGCGGGGGCCGGACCACCGGGGAGCTGTTTTTT
TRBD1,TRBJ2-5,.,TRBV5-4,CASSPYTGEETQYF,TGTGCCAGCAGCCCTTACACAGGGGAAGAGACCCAGTACTTC
.,TRBJ1-2,.,TRBV12-3/TRBV12-4,CASSFPGNGYTF,TGTGCCAGCAGTTTCCCCGGGAACGGCTACACCTTC
TRBD1,TRBJ1-2,.,TRBV6-2/TRBV6-3,CASSYGTGTAFYGYTF,TGTGCCAGCAGTTACGGGACCGGGACAGCCTTCTATGGCTACACCTTC
TRBD1,TRBJ1-1,few,TRBV28,CASSPRQGLNTEAFF,TGTGCCAGCAGTCCACGACAGGGCCTGAACACTGAAGCTTTCTTT
.,TRBJ2-5,once,TRBV5-1,CASSFSQETQYF,TGCGCCAGCAGCTTTAGCCAAGAGACCCAGTACTTC
TRBD1,TRBJ1-4,.,TRBV9,CASSVDQGALPNEKLFF,TGTGCCAGCAGCGTAGACCAGGGGGCGCTGCCTAATGAAAAACTGTTTTTT
.,TRBJ2-1,.,TRBV3-1/TRBV3-2,CASSQNWGVGAGGYNEQFF,TGTGCCAGCAGCCAAAATTGGGGGGTGGGCGCAGGGGGCTACAATGAGCAGTTCTTC
.,TRBJ1-1,.,TRBV19,CASSETGEAFF,TGTGCCAGCTCTGAAACAGGGGAAGCTTTCTTT
TRBD1,TRBJ1-5,few,TRBV6-4,CASSDRQGLPQHF,TGTGCCAGCAGTGACCGACAGGGTCTACCCCAGCATTTT
TRBD2,TRBJ2-3,.,TRBV9,CASRRREGSTDTQYF,TGTGCCAGCAGGCGCAGGGAGGGAAGCACAGATACGCAGTATTTT
.,TRBJ1-1,.,TRBV6-5,CASSYSQAGNTEAFF,TGTGCCAGCAGTTACTCCCAGGCGGGCAACACTGAAGCTTTCTTT
.,TRBJ2-2,.,TRBV7-9,CASSLQGSSGELFF,TGTGCCAGCAGCTTGCAGGGGTCGAGCGGGGAGCTGTTTTTT
.,TRBJ1-1,.,TRBV20-1,CSASYGGNTEAFF,TGCAGTGCTAGTTACGGGGGGAACACTGAAGCTTTCTTT
.,TRBJ1-1,once,TRBV5-1,CASSLNPTGNTEAFF,TGCGCCAGCAGCTTGAACCCGACAGGGAACACTGAAGCTTTCTTT
TRBD1,TRBJ1-2,.,TRBV7-7,CASSLGTGSLGGRAGYTF,TGTGCTAGCAGCTTGGGGACAGGGAGTTTAGGAGGGAGGGCTGGCTACACCTTC
TRBD1,TRBJ1-2,.,TRBV7-9,CASSLPGTAPSSNYGYTF,TGTGCCAGCAGCTTACCCGGGACAGCGCCCAGTTCTAACTATGGCTACACCTTC
TRBD2,TRBJ2-2,few,TRBV4-1,CASSQAGARLAGRSTGELFF,TGCGCCAGCAGCCAAGCGGGGGCACGACTAGCGGGGAGATCCACCGGGGAGCTGTTTTTT
.,TRBJ2-3,.,TRBV12-5,CASGLPPSGGSPDTQYF,TGTGCTAGTGGTTTGCCCCCTTCAGGTGGGAGCCCAGATACGCAGTATTTT
TRBD1,TRBJ2-6,.,TRBV5-1,CASSFGGQGSGANVLTF,TGCGCCAGCAGCTTCGGAGGACAGGGATCCGGGGCCAACGTCCTGACTTTC
.,TRBJ1-2,.,TRBV12-3/TRBV12-4,CASSPTGNYGYTF,TGTGCCAGCAGCCCGACAGGAAACTATGGCTACACCTTC
TRBD2,TRBJ2-2,.,TRBV4-2,CASSLEGASGNTGELFF,TGTGCCAGCAGCCTCGAGGGCGCTAGCGGGAACACCGGGGAGCTGTTTTTT
.,TRBJ1-5,.,TRBV19,CASSIRGGDQPQHF,TGTGCCAGTAGTATTAGGGGAGGGGATCAGCCCCAGCATTTT
TRBD1,TRBJ2-7,.,TRBV18,CASSPPGQGSYEQYF,TGTGCCAGCTCACCGCCCGGACAGGGGTCCTACGAGCAGTACTTC
.,TRBJ2-1,.,TRBV29-1,CSVSFRARAPYNEQFF,TGCAGCGTTTCCTTCAGGGCCCGAGCCCCCTACAATGAGCAGTTCTTC
TRBD1,TRBJ2-3,.,TRBV5-1,CASSLDGQGVNTQYF,TGCGCCAGCAGCTTGGACGGACAGGGGGTAAATACGCAGTATTTT
.,TRBJ1-5,.,TRBV30,CAYTAGSGNQPQHF,TGTGCCTATACGGCAGGGTCCGGCAATCAGCCCCAGCATTTT
.,TRBJ2-2,few,TRBV19,CASSISGYTGELFF,TGTGCCAGTAGTATTTCAGGGTATACCGGGGAGCTGTTTTTT
.,TRBJ1-3,.,TRBV7-2,CASSHGGENTIYF,TGTGCCAGCAGCCATGGGGGGGAAAACACCATATATTTT
TRBD1,TRBJ1-6,.,TRBV5-1,CASSLKGQGASPLHF,TGCGCCAGCAGCTTGAAGGGACAGGGGGCTTCACCCCTCCACTTT
.,TRBJ2-1,.,TRBV4-1,CASSQDQRARTYNEQFF,TGCGCCAGCAGCCAAGATCAGCGGGCTAGAACCTACAATGAGCAGTTCTTC
.,TRBJ2-2,few,TRBV9,CASSIGGRGTGELFF,TGTGCCAGCAGCATAGGGGGTAGGGGTACCGGGGAGCTGTTTTTT
.,TRBJ1-3,.,TRBV30,CAWSVRDLRNTIYF,TGTGCCTGGAGTGTCCGGGACTTGCGAAACACCATATATTTT
.,TRBJ2-1,.,TRBV6-5,CASRTPTGHNEQFF,TGTGCCAGCAGGACACCCACAGGACACAATGAGCAGTTCTTC
TRBD2,TRBJ2-1,.,TRBV18,CASSLGLGRAEQFF,TGTGCCAGCTCACTCGGACTAGGCCGGGCTGAGCAGTTCTTC
.,TRBJ1-4,.,TRBV7-2,CASSLTVVSGNEKLFF,TGTGCCAGCAGCCTGACAGTGGTTTCGGGTAATGAAAAACTGTTTTTT
TRBD2,TRBJ2-1,.,TRBV11-2,CASSWTSLQFF,TGTGCCAGCAGCTGGACTAGTCTTCAGTTCTTC
.,TRBJ2-3,.,TRBV11-2,CASSPGVKDTQYF,TGTGCCAGCAGCCCCGGGGTTAAAGATACGCAGTATTTT
.,TRBJ1-5,.,TRBV12-3/TRBV12-4,CASSLGAGQPQHF,TGTGCCAGCAGTTTGGGGGCTGGCCAGCCCCAGCATTTT
.,TRBJ1-1,.,TRBV10-3,CAIGGLTNTEAFF,TGTGCCATCGGGGGACTTACGAACACTGAAGCTTTCTTT